This TCR beta chain was sequenced in a study of CD8+CD57+ T cells in acquired aplastic anemia. Study-wide background: CD4+ reads averaged approximately 11 million in healthy donors. Study conclusions and caveats: The study identified roughly 29 CD8+ CDR3 sequences shared by patients and controls.

A note on this clonotype: No antigen is known for it.

Investigators profiled TCR beta VDJ and CDR3 from genomic DNA template. TCRdb independently ran MiXCR on the reads; one entry per CDR3 protein. The data contain 350,000 to 450,000 distinct CDR3 sequences, 55% to 75% of them singletons. The germline gives CDR1 DFQATT, CDR2 SNEGSKA (reference sequence). The CDR3 extends over 12 amino acids. V was trimmed by 5 bases and J by 10 bases, leaving 17 bases between them. The receptor was derived from a human donor in good health, serving as a control. The chain joins TRBV20-1 to TRBJ1-2; TRBD1 might be the D (5 bases). The specimen was sorted CD4+, CD8+, or CD8+CD57+ T cells (not recorded which) from PBMCs. In nucleotides, the CDR3 is TGCAGTGCTGCCGGGACTGAATGGGACTACACCTTC. It translates to CSAAGTEWDYTF.